Listed below are T cell receptor beta chains from one sample, sequenced in a study of blood T cells in healthy people across ages. TCRdb recomputed calls from the 5' RACE reads with MiXCR, one row per CDR3 protein. The sample consists of around 1,500,000 distinct CDR3 sequences, around 39% of them appearing once. Material for sequencing was blood. The receptor source for this set is a woman younger than 35 in good health. The CDR3 runs from the conserved cysteine through the conserved F or W. A D gene is named only where the DNA matches it firmly. Rows give clone size only sometimes, using once, few, many, or a class for an expanded clone.

length: 15; size: -; J: TRBJ2-2; V: TRBV27; D: -; CDR3: CASSLVQENTGELFF; DNA: TGTGCCAGCAGTTTGGTACAAGAGAACACCGGGGAGCTGTTTTTT
length: 14; size: once; J: TRBJ2-1; V: TRBV20-1; D: TRBD2; CDR3: CSACTSGTKRTQFF; DNA: TGCAGTGCTTGCACTAGCGGGACCAAACGTACACAGTTCTTC
length: 16; size: -; J: TRBJ2-1; V: TRBV6-2/TRBV6-3; D: TRBD1; CDR3: CASSYLDRGKVNEQFF; DNA: TGTGCCAGCAGTTACCTAGACAGGGGGAAGGTGAATGAGCAGTTCTTC
length: 15; size: -; J: TRBJ2-6; V: TRBV2; D: -; CDR3: CASRDGYSGANVLTF; DNA: TGTGCCAGCAGGGATGGGTACTCTGGGGCCAACGTCCTGACTTTC
length: 15; size: -; J: TRBJ2-7; V: TRBV20-1; D: TRBD2; CDR3: CSARVGTSLSYEQYF; DNA: TGCAGTGCTAGAGTCGGGACTAGCCTCTCCTACGAGCAGTACTTC
length: 15; size: -; J: TRBJ2-1; V: TRBV6-5; D: TRBD2; CDR3: CASKLLAGSYNEQFF; DNA: TGTGCCAGCAAGTTACTAGCGGGCTCCTACAATGAGCAGTTCTTC
length: 13; size: few; J: TRBJ2-1; V: TRBV20-1; D: -; CDR3: CSASGASDDEQFF; DNA: TGCAGTGCTAGTGGGGCTAGCGATGATGAGCAGTTCTTC
length: 17; size: -; J: TRBJ2-1; V: TRBV10-3; D: TRBD2; CDR3: CAIRGGLGTTSYNEQFF; DNA: TGTGCCATCCGGGGGGGGCTCGGAACAACCTCCTACAATGAGCAGTTCTTC
length: 12; size: many; J: TRBJ1-2; V: TRBV9; D: TRBD1; CDR3: CASSARDSGYTF; DNA: TGTGCCAGCAGCGCCCGGGACAGTGGCTACACCTTC
length: 17; size: -; J: TRBJ2-1; V: TRBV19; D: TRBD2; CDR3: CASSIVAGGSSYNEQFF; DNA: TGTGCCAGTAGTATAGTTGCGGGGGGGAGCTCCTACAATGAGCAGTTCTTC
length: 13; size: few; J: TRBJ1-2; V: TRBV25-1; D: -; CDR3: CASSEYPAMSYTF; DNA: TGTGCCAGCAGTGAATACCCGGCTATGAGCTACACCTTC